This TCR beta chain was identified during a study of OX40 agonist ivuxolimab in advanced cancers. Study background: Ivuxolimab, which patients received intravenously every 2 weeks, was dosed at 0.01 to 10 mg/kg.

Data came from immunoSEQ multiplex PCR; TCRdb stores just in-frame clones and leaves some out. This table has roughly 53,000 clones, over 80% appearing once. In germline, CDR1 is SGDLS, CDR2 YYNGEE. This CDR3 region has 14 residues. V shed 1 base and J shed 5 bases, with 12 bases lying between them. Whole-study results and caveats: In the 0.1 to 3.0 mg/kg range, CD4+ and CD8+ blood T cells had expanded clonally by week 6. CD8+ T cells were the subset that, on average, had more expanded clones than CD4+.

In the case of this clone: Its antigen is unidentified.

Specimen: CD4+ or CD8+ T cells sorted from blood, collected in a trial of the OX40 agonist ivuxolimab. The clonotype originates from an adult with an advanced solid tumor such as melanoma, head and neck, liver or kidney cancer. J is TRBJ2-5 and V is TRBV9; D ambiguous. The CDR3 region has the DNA TGTGCCAGCAGCGTATACCCTGCCGGGGAGACCCAGTACTTC. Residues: CASSVYPAGETQYF.